This T cell receptor (beta chain) was sequenced in a study of T cells after yellow fever vaccination. MiXCR, applied by TCRdb to the 5' RACE reads, yields one record per CDR3 protein. The sample lists a few hundred thousand distinct CDR3 sequences, roughly 6.1% occurring once. The germline CDR1 and CDR2 sequences are LNHDA and SQIVND (reference sequence). The CDR3 covers 13 residues. Trimming left V 10 bases short and J 10 bases short, with 17 bases between. About this clonotype itself: Its antigen is currently unknown.

Study-level findings and limits: Boosting was followed by the reappearance of most primary-vaccination clones (roughly 95% CD4, about 88% CD8).

The input for sequencing was PBMCs, taken 5 days after the yellow fever booster vaccination. The V call is TRBV19, the J call TRBJ1-6; D gene uncertain. The sequence was obtained from a man under 40 who received the YFV17D yellow fever vaccine. DNA for the CDR3: TGTGCCATCTCCGACACTCTCGGATCACCCCTCCACTTT. Protein sequence: CAISDTLGSPLHF.